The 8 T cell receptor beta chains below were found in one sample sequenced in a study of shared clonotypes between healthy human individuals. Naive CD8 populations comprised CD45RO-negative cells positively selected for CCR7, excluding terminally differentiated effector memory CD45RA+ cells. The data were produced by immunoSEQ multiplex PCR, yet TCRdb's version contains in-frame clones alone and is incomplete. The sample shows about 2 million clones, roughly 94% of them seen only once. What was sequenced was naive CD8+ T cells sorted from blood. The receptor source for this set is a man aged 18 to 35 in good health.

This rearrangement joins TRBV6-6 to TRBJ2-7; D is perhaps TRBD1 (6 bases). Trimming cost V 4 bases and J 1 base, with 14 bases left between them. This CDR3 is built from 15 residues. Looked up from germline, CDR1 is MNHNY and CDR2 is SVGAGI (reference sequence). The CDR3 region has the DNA TGTGCCAGCAGTTCGACGGATACAGGGTCCTACGAGCAGTACTTC. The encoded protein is CASSSTDTGSYEQYF.

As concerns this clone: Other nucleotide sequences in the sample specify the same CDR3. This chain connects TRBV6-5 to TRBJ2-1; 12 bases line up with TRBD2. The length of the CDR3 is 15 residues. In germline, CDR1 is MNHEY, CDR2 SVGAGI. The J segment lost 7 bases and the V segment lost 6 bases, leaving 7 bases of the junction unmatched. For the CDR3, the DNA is TGTGCCAGCAGCCCACTAGCGGGAGGTGTGAATGAGCAGTTCTTC. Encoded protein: CASSPLAGGVNEQFF.

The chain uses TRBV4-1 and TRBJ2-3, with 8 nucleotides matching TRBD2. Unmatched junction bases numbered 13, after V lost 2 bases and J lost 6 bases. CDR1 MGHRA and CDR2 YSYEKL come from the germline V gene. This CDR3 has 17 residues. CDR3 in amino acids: CASSQSLSGGPLDTQYF. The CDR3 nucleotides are TGCGCCAGCAGCCAATCCCTGTCGGGAGGGCCCCTGGATACGCAGTATTTT.

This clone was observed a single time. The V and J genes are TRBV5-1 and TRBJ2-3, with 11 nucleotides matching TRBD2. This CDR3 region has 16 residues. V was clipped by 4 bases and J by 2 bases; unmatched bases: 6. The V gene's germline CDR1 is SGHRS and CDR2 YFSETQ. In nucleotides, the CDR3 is TGCGCCAGCAGCACTCTAGCGGGGGGAACCACAGATACGCAGTATTTT. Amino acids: CASSTLAGGTTDTQYF.

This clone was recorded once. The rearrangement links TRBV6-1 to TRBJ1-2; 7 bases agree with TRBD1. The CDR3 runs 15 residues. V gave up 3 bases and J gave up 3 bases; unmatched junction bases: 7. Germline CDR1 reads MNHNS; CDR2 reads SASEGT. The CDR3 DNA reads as TGTGCCAGCAGTGACCGCGGACAGGCCTACTATGGCTACACCTTC. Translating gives CASSDRGQAYYGYTF.

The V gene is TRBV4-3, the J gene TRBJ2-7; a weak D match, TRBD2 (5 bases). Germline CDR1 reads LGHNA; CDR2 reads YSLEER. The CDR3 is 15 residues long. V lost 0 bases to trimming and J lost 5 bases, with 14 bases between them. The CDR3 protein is CASSQEAAGADEQYF. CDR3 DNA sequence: TGCGCCAGCAGCCAAGAAGCGGCAGGCGCGGACGAGCAGTACTTC.

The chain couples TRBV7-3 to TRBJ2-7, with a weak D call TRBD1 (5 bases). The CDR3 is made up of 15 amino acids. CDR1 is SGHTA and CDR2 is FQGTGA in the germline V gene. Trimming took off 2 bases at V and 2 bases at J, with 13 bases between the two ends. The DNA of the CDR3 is TGTGCCAGCAGCTTAGGGTCAGGGCCCACCTACGAGCAGTACTTC. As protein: CASSLGSGPTYEQYF.

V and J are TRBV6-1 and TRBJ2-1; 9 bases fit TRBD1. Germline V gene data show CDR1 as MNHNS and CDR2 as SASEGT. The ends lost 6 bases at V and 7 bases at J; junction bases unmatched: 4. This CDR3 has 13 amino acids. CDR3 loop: CASRHRGPNEQFF. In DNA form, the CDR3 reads TGTGCCAGCAGACACAGGGGGCCAAATGAGCAGTTCTTC.